This is a list of T cell receptor beta chains from one sample in a study of neurological immune-mediated disorders. Each CDR3 protein gets one entry after TCRdb re-called the 5' RACE reads with MiXCR. The sample lists approximately 29,000 distinct CDR3 sequences, more than 10% seen once, with less than 9% in the top ten. Material: PBMCs. All receptors derive from a man aged 60 to 75 in good health. Both conserved end residues are trimmed from each CDR3. Each record gives: V gene, CDR3 protein.

TRBV3-1 | ASSQRSGGYTDTQY
TRBV12-3/TRBV12-4 | ASSPKGVLNEQF
TRBV4-1 | ASSQAVDSKLYGYT
TRBV2 | ASRTLAGFAY
TRBV27 | ASTNVGEQF
TRBV27 | ATKGTGVYEQY
TRBV5-1 | ASSVSRVKNTEAF
TRBV10-1 | ATGASSYNSPLH
TRBV4-2 | ASSQAETRGSSYEQY
TRBV12-3/TRBV12-4 | ASSFQGLGTEAF
TRBV7-2 | ASSPGPSRGEQF
TRBV5-1 | ASSRDNTDTQY
TRBV29-1 | SVEARTYGYT
TRBV28 | ASSSPGQGYGYT
TRBV10-3 | AISLTSGTYNEQF
TRBV10-3 | AISAFRVTAGNTIY